This T cell receptor beta chain was captured by sequencing in a study of T cells in Graves' hyperthyroidism and ophthalmopathy (dated by TCRdb to 2018 to 2020). With regard to the full study: Peripheral blood was sampled at the time of initial diagnosis, prior to any treatment. The study also compared thyroid tissue and blood T-cell repertoires from 5 to 7 Graves' hyperthyroidism patients. To identify distinguishing TCR V-J signatures, a discovery cohort of about 100 patients was used, comprising under 45 with Graves' ophthalmopathy and about 59 with stable Graves' hyperthyroidism. Prospective prediction of ophthalmopathy was tested in an independent validation cohort consisting of 18 hyperthyroidism patients and approximately 16 patients who later progressed to ophthalmopathy. TCR Vbeta CDR3 sequencing of roughly 140 peripheral blood samples (approximately 44 ophthalmopathy, under 80 hyperthyroidism and some 17 progressor patients) is reported in the paper. The approximately 98 discovery patients were randomly divided into training and test sets at a 7:3 ratio. After sampling, hyperthyroidism patients received methimazole starting at 30 mg daily, and ophthalmopathy patients received high-dose intravenous methylprednisolone.

Amplification of TCR beta CDR3 regions was carried out from RNA transcripts. A first-round RT-PCR of the TCR CDR3 used the HTBI primer set with the Qiagen OneStep RT-PCR kit. A second multiplex PCR round built the libraries, followed by size selection and purification. Sequencing of the libraries was done on an Illumina HiSeq2000 using paired-end 100 bp reads. Turning to the authors' computational methods: SOAPnuke was used to process the raw data, with reads discarded if the reads contained adapters or uncalled bases, had a mean Phred below 15, or lacked an exact constant-primer or identifier match. High-quality paired reads were merged using COPE v1.2.5, and each unique nucleotide sequence was defined as a clonotype. MiTCR v1.1 was used to align the clonotypes against IMGT TRBV, TRBD and TRBJ reference segments. Only V-J combinations with frequency above 0.0001, covering 99% to 99.2% of repertoires, were analysed. The TCS score was defined as F50 (clonal expansion) divided by E x V (chaos), with BLOSUM62-based TCRdist calculated between CDR3 peptides within each V-J. Welch's t-statistics and random forest reduced just over 500 V-J features to under 15, which were used in a naive Bayes classifier (R e1071). TCRdb reworked the public reads: Q25 trimming with fastp, MiXCR clone assembly, productive beta chains retained. Entries are consolidated by CDR3 protein sequence, retaining the most common genes and DNA. The V and J calls and clone size come from TCRdb's table, not from the authors' own analysis. Recorded for this sample are roughly 300,000 distinct CDR3 sequences; 15% to 20% of them occurred a single time. The biggest ten clones account for 45% to 55% of the sample.

On the study overall, not on this receptor specifically: Most expanded thyroid clonotypes (frequency above 0.001) were also found in blood, which suggests that blood repertoires may mirror thyroid immune responses. Sample size was not statistically predetermined, and investigators were not blinded to group allocation. In validation, the model predicted progression to ophthalmopathy a median of about 5.9 months before onset, with over 55% sensitivity and 72.22% specificity. Ophthalmopathy was separated from stable hyperthyroidism by a 13 V-J signature model, with approximately 85% sensitivity and just over 81% specificity obtained in cross-validation and 80%/75% obtained in testing.

A patient counted as having stable Graves' hyperthyroidism if no progression to ophthalmopathy occurred over 18 months of follow-up. Hyperthyroidism patients were newly diagnosed, with disease duration under 2 months, and aged 18 to 65 years. The study excluded patients with uncontrolled infections, other autoimmune diseases, pregnancy or lactation. Clinical symptoms, serum thyroxine and TRAb, thyroid ultrasound, and orbital computed tomography formed the basis for the diagnoses. Ficoll-Paque density gradient centrifugation was used to isolate PBMCs from 8.5 to 10 ml of fresh peripheral blood. Trizol reagent was used to extract total RNA, and RNA quality was then checked on an Agilent 2100 Bioanalyzer. The germline V gene encodes CDR1 DFQATT and CDR2 SNEGSKA (reference sequence). The CDR3, cysteine through phenylalanine, is 15 amino acids long. Only the CDR3 part of the read is kept: 45 bases, read in frame from the first base. Germline trimming amounts to 2 bases on V and 0 bases on J, with 5 as the count of junction bases outside the gene matches.

This clonotype has a handful of counts. Its binding antigen is unknown. No base quality values were provided; no much bigger clone lies one nucleotide off. The chain joins TRBV20-1 to TRBJ1-1; 8 junctional bases match TRBD1. The sample comprised blood. This receptor was obtained from a woman aged 50 to 65 with Graves' hyperthyroidism. Read as DNA, the sequence is TGCAGTGCTAGAAACGAACAGGGGGTGAACACTGAAGCTTTCTTT. It codes for CSARNEQGVNTEAFF.